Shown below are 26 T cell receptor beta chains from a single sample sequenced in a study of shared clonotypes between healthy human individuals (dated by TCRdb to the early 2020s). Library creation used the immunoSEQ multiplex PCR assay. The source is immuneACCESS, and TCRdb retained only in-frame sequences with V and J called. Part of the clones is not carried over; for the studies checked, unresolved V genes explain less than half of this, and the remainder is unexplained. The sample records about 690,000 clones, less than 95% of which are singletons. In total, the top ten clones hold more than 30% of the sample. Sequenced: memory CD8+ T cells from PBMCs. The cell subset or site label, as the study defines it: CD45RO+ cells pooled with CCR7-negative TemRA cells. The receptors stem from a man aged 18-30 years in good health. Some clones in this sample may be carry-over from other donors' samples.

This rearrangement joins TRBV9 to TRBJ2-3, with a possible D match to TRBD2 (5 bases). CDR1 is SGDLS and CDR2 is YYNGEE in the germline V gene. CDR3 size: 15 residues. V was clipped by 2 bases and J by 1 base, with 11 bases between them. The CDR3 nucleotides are TGTGCCAGCAGCGTTCAAACTAGTCGCACAGATACGCAGTATTTT. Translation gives CASSVQTSRTDTQYF.

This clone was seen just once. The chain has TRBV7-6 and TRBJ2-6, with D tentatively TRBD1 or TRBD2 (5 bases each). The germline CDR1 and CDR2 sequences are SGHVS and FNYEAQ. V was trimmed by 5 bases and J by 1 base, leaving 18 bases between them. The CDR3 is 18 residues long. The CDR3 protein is CASSVTPGRQSGANVLTF. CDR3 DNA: TGTGCCAGCAGCGTTACTCCGGGACGGCAATCTGGGGCCAACGTCCTGACTTTC.

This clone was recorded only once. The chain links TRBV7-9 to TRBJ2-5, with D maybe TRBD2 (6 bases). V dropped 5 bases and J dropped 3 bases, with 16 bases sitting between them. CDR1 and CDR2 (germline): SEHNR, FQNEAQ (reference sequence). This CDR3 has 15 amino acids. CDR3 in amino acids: CASSQKGAGKETQYF. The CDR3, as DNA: TGTGCCAGCAGCCAAAAAGGGGCGGGGAAAGAGACCCAGTACTTC.

This CDR3 is CASSPLPGGKETQYF. CDR3 DNA sequence: TGTGCCAGCAGTCCACTCCCTGGGGGAAAAGAGACCCAGTACTTC. The chain employs TRBV7-3 and TRBJ2-5; D tentatively fits TRBD1 or TRBD2 (5 bases each). Deletions cut 6 bases from V and 3 bases from J, with 17 bases between. This CDR3 comprises 15 residues. CDR1 and CDR2 (germline): SGHTA, FQGTGA.

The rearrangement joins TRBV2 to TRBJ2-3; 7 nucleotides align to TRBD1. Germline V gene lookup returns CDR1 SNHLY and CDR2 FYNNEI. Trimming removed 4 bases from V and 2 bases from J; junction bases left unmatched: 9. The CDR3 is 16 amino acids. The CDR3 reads CASSVRTGSNTDTQYF. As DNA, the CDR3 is TGTGCCAGCAGTGTGCGGACAGGTTCAAACACAGATACGCAGTATTTT.

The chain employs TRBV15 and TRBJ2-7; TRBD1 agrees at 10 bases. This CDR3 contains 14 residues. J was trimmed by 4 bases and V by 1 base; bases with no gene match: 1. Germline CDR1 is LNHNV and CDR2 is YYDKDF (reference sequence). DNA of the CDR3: TGTGCCACCAGCAGAGTGGGACAGGGGTACGAGCAGTACTTC. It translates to CATSRVGQGYEQYF.

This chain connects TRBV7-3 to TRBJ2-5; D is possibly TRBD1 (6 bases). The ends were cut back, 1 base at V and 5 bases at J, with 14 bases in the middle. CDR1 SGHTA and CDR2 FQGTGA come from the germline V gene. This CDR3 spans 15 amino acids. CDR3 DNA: TGTGCCAGCAGCTTAATGGCAGGGGTAGGGGAGACCCAGTACTTC. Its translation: CASSLMAGVGETQYF.

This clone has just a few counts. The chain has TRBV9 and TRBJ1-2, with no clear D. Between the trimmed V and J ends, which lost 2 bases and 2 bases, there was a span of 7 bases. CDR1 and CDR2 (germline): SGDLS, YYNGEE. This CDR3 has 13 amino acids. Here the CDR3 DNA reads TGTGCCAGCAGCGTTGAAGAGAACTATGGCTACACCTTC. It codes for CASSVEENYGYTF.

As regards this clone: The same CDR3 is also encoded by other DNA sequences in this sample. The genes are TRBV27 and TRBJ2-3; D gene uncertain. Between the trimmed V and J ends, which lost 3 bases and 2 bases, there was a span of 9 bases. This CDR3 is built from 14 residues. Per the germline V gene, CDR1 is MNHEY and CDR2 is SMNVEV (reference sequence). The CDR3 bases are TGTGCCAGCAGTTTCGGGTCATTCACAGATACGCAGTATTTT. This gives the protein CASSFGSFTDTQYF.

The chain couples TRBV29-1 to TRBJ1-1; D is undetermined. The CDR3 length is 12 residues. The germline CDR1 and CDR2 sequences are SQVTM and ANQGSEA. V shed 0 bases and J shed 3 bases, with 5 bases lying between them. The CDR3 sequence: CSVEDGYTEAFF. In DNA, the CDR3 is TGCAGCGTTGAAGACGGGTACACTGAAGCTTTCTTT.

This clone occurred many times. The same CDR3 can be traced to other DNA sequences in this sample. CDR3: CASSLGTAKLGYGYTF. In DNA form, the CDR3 reads TGTGCCAGCAGCTTAGGAACGGCGAAACTAGGGTATGGCTACACCTTC. The chain is built from TRBV7-9 and TRBJ1-2; D is unresolved. CDR1 SEHNR and CDR2 FQNEAQ come from the germline V gene (reference sequence). This CDR3 is 16 amino acids long. The V end was cut by 1 base, the J end by 5 bases, with 17 bases between.

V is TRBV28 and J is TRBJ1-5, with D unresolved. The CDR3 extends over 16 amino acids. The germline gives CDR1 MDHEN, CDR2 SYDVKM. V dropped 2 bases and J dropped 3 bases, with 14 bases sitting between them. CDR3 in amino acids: CASSLDPGNLNQPQHF. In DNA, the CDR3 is TGTGCCAGCAGTTTAGATCCAGGCAACCTCAATCAGCCCCAGCATTTT.

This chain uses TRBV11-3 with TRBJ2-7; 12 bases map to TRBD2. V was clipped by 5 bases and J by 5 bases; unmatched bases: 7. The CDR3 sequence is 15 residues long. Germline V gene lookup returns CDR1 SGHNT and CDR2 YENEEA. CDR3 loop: CASSPRLAGVHEQYF. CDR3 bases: TGTGCCAGCAGCCCCCGACTAGCGGGAGTCCACGAGCAGTACTTC.

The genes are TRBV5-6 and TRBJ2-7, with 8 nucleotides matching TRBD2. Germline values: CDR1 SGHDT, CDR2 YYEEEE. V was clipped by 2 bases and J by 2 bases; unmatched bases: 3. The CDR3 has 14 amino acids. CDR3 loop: CASSFRGLAYEQYF. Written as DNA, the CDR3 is TGTGCCAGCAGCTTCAGGGGACTAGCCTACGAGCAGTACTTC. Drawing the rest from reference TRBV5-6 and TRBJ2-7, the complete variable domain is DAGVTQSPTHLIKTRGQQVTLRCSPKSGHDTVSWYQQALGQGPQFIFQYYEEEERQRGNFPDRFSGHQFPNYSSELNVNALLLGDSALYLCASSFRGLAYEQYFGPGTRLTVT.

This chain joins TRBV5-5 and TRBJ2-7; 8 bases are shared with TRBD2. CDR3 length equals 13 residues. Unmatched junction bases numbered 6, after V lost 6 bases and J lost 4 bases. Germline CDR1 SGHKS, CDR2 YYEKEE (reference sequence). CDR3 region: CASIGSGTYEQYF. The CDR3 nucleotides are TGTGCCAGCATTGGTAGCGGGACGTACGAGCAGTACTTC. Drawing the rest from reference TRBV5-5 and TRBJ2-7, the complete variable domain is DAGVTQSPTHLIKTRGQQVTLRCSPISGHKSVSWYQQVLGQGPQFIFQYYEKEERGRGNFPDRFSARQFPNYSSELNVNALLLGDSALYLCASIGSGTYEQYFGPGTRLTVT.

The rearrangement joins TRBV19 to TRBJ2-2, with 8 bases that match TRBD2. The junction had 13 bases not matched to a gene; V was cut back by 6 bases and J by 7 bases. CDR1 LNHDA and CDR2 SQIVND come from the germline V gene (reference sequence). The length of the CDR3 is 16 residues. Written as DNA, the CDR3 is TGTGCCAGTAGACCGCCCGAGCGGGAGAATCTCGGGGAGCTGTTTTTT. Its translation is CASRPPERENLGELFF.

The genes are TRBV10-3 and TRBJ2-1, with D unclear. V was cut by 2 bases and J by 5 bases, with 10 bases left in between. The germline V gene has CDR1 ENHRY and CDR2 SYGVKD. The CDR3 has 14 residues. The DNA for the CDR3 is TGTGCCATCAGTGAGAGTTCGTGGGACAATGAGCAGTTCTTC. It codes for CAISESSWDNEQFF.

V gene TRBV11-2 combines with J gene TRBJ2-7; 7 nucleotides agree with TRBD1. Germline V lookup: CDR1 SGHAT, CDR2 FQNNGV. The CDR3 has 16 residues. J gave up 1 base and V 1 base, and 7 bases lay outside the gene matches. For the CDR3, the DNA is TGTGCCAGCAGCTTAGGGATGACAGGGAATTCCTACGAGCAGTACTTC. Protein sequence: CASSLGMTGNSYEQYF.

The CDR3 here is CASSSGQGGRNIQYF. The CDR3 region has the DNA TGTGCCAGCAGCTCAGGACAGGGGGGAAGAAACATTCAGTACTTC. The V call is TRBV7-8, the J call TRBJ2-4; 10 positions match TRBD1. The V and J ends lost 4 bases and 6 bases, in that order; junction bases with no gene match: 6. Per germline, CDR1 SGHVS and CDR2 FQNEAQ. The CDR3 covers 15 residues.

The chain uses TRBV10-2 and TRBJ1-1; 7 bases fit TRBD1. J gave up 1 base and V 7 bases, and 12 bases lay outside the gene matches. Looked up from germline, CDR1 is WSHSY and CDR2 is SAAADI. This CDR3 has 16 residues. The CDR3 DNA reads TGCGCCAGCACCCCTCGGTGGGGGACAGAGAACACTGAAGCTTTCTTT. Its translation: CASTPRWGTENTEAFF.

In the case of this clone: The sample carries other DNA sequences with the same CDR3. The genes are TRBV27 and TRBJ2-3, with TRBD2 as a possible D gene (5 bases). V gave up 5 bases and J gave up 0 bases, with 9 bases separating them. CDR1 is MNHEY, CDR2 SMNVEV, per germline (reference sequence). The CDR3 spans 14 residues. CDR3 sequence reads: CASSPRGSTDTQYF. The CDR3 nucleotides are TGTGCCAGCAGTCCCCGAGGGAGCACAGATACGCAGTATTTT.

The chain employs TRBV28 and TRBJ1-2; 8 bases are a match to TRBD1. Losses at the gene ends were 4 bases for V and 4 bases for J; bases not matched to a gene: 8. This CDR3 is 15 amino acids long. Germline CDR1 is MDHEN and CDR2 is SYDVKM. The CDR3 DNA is TGTGCCAGCAGTTATGGGGGACAGGCGATCTATGGCTACACCTTC. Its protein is CASSYGGQAIYGYTF.

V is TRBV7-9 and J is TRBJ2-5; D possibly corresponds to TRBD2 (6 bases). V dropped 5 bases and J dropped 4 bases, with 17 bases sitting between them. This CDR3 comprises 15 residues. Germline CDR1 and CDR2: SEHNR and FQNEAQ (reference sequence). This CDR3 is CASSPKTSLLETQYF. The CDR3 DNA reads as TGTGCCAGCAGCCCAAAAACTAGCCTTTTAGAGACCCAGTACTTC.

Here the CDR3 reads CASSESGQGVDEQYF. CDR3 sequence (DNA): TGTGCCAGCAGTGAATCGGGACAGGGGGTGGACGAGCAGTACTTC. The genes are TRBV28 and TRBJ2-7, with 11 bases aligning to TRBD1. V dropped 5 bases and J dropped 5; count of bases not matched to a gene: 8. The CDR3 spans 15 residues. Germline V lookup: CDR1 MDHEN, CDR2 SYDVKM.

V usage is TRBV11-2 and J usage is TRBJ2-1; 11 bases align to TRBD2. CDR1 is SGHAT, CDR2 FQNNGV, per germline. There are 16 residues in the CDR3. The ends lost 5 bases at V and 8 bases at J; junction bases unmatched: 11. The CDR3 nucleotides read TGTGCCAGCAGCCCACGAAGTAGCGGGAGGGCCTATGAGCAGTTCTTC. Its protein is CASSPRSSGRAYEQFF.

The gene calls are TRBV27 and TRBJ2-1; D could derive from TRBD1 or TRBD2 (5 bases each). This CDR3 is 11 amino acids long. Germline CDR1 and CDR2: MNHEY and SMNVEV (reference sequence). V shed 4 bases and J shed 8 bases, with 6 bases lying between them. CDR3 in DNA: TGTGCCAGCAGTTGGGGACATGAGCAGTTCTTC. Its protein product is CASSWGHEQFF.